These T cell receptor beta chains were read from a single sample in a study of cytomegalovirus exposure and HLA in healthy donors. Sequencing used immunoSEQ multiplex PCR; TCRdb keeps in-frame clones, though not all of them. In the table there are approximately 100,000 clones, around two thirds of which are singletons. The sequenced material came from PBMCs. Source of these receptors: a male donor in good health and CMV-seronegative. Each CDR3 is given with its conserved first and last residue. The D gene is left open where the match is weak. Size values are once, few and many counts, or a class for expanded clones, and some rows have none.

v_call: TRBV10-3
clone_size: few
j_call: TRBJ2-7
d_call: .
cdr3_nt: TGTGCCATCAGTGAGAGATCTAGCGCCTCCTACGAGCAGTACTTC
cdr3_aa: CAISERSSASYEQYF

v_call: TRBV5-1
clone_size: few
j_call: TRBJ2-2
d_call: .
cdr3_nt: TGCGCCAGCAGCTGGGAAACGGGGGGCTTCGGGGAGCTGTTTTTT
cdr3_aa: CASSWETGGFGELFF

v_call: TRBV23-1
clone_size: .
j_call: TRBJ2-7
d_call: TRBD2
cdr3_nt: TGCGCCAGCAGTCAAAGCCGGGGTGCTAGCGGGAGGAGCTACTACGAGCAGTACTTC
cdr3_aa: CASSQSRGASGRSYYEQYF

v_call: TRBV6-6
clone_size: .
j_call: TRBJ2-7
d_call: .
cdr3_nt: TGTGCCGTAGGGGGGGACGCCACCTACGAGCAGTACTTC
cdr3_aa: CAVGGDATYEQYF

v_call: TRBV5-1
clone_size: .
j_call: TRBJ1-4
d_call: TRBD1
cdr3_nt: TGCGCCAGCAGGCCAATTGGACAGGGCGATGAAAAACTGTTTTTT
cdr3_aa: CASRPIGQGDEKLFF

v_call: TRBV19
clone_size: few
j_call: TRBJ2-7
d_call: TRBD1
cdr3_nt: TGTGCCAGTAGTATAGGGAGACAGGGAATTTCAACCTACGAGCAGTACTTC
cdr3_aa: CASSIGRQGISTYEQYF

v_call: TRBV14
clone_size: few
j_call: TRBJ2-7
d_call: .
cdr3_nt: TGTGCCAGCAGGTTGTTGGGAGACTACGAGCAGTACTTC
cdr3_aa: CASRLLGDYEQYF

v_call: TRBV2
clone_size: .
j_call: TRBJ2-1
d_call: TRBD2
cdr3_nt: TGTGCCAGCAGTGAAGCGGTAGCGGGAGGGCCTGGTCCTCTCAATGAGCAGTTCTTC
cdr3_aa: CASSEAVAGGPGPLNEQFF

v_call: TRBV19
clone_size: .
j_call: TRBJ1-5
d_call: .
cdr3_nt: TGTGCCAGTAGAAAGGAGCCATATAGCAATCAGCCCCAACATTTT
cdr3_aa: CASRKEPYSNQPQHF

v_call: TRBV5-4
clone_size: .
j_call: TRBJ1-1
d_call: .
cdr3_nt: TGTGCCAGCAGCGGGCGGGGGGGCGGGTTAGGGGAGAACACTGAAGCTTTCTTT
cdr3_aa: CASSGRGGGLGENTEAFF

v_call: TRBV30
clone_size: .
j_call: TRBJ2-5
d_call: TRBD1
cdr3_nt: TGTGCCTGGAGGGCTGGGACAGGGGTCCAAGAGACCCAGTACTTC
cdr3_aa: CAWRAGTGVQETQYF

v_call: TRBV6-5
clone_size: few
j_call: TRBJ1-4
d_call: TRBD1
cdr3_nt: TGTGCCAGCAGTTACTCATCGGCAGGGGGATTGTGGAAACTGTTTTTT
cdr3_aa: CASSYSSAGGLWKLFF

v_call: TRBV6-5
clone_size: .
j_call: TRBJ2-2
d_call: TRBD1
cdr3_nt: TGTGCCAGCAGTTACAACAGGGGAAACGCCGGGGAGCTGTTTTTT
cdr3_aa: CASSYNRGNAGELFF

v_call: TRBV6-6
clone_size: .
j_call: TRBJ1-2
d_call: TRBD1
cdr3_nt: TGTGCCAGCAGTTCAACCCAGGGGGCTGATGGCTACACCTTC
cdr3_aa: CASSSTQGADGYTF

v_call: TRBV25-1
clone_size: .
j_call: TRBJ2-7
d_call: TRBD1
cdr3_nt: TGTGCCAGCAGTGAATATCCCGACAGGGGGCGACTCTACGAGCAGTACTTC
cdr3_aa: CASSEYPDRGRLYEQYF

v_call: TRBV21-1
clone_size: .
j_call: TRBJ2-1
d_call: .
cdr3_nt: TGTGCCAGCAGCAAACCCCAGCAAGCGGGAGGAACCTACAATGAGCAGTTCTTC
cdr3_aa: CASSKPQQAGGTYNEQFF

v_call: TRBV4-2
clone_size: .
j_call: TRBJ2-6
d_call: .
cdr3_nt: TGTGCCAGCAGCCAAGGGCTTTTCTCTGGGGCCAACGTCCTGACTTTC
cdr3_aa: CASSQGLFSGANVLTF

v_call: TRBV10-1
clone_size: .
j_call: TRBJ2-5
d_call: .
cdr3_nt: TGCGCCAGCAGTGATTGGGCTATAGTGGAGACCCAGTACTTC
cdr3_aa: CASSDWAIVETQYF

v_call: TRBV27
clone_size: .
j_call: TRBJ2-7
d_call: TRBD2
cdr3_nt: TGTGCCAGCAGTAAGCTCTTCCTAGCGGGAGGAAGGAGCTCCTACGAGCAGTACTTC
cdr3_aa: CASSKLFLAGGRSSYEQYF

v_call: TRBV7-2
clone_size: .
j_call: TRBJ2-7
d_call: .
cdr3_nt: TGTGCCAGCAGCTTAGAGAAACTTAGCGGTACTTCCTACGAGCAGTACTTC
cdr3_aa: CASSLEKLSGTSYEQYF

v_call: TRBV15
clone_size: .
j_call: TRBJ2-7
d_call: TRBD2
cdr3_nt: TGTGCCACCAGCAGAGATCGGGGGGGCGCAGGGCTCTACGAGCAGTACTTC
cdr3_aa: CATSRDRGGAGLYEQYF

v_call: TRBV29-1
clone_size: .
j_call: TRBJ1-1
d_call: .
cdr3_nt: TGCAGCTCAGAGACAGTTGAGAACACTGAAGCTTTCTTT
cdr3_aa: CSSETVENTEAFF

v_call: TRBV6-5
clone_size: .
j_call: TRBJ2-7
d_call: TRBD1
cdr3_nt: TGTGCCAGCAGCTGGACAGGGGCTTACGAGCAGTACTTC
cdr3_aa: CASSWTGAYEQYF

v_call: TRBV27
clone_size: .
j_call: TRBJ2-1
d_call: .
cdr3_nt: TGTGCCAGCAGTTTAAGGGGGGGCTGGGGGAATGAGCAGTTCTTC
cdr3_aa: CASSLRGGWGNEQFF

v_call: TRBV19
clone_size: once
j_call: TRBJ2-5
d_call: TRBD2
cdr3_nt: TGTGCCAGTAGTACGGGACTAGCGGACCAAGAGACCCAGTACTTC
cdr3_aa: CASSTGLADQETQYF

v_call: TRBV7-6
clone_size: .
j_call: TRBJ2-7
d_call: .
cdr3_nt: TGTGCCAGCAGCGTTGGGGCGGACACTGACTACGAGCAGTACTTC
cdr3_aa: CASSVGADTDYEQYF

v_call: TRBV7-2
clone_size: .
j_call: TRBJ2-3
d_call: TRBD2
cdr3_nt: TGTGCCAGCAGCTTTCGCGGGACTACTCACACAGATACGCAGTATTTT
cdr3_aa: CASSFRGTTHTDTQYF

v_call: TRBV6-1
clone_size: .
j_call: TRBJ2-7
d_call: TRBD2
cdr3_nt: TGTGCCAGCAGTGAACAACTTCCTCTGGGACTAGCGGGAGACGAGCAGTACTTC
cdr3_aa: CASSEQLPLGLAGDEQYF

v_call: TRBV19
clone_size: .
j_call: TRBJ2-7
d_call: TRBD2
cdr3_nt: TGTGCCAGTAGTAAGGGACTAGCGGTTTCCTACGAGCAGTACTTC
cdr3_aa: CASSKGLAVSYEQYF

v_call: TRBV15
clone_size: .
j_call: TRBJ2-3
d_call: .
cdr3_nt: TGTGCCACCAGCGCCAGACTAGAAGGAGCAGATACGCAGTATTTT
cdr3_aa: CATSARLEGADTQYF

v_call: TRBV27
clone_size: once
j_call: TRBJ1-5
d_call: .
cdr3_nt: TGTGCCAGCAGTAAGGGACAAGCCGGGGCCCAGCATTTT
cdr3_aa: CASSKGQAGAQHF

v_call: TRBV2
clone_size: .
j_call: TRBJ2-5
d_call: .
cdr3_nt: TGTGCCAGCAGTACGCCGACAGCAGAAGAGACCCAGTACTTC
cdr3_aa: CASSTPTAEETQYF

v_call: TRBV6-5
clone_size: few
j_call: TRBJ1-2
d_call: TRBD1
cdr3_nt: TGTGCCAGCCACACGACAGGGAACTATGGCTACACCTTC
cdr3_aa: CASHTTGNYGYTF

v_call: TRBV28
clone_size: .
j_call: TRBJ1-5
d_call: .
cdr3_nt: TGTGCCAGCAGCCCTTTTAGGAGGGGCAATCAGCCCCAGCATTTT
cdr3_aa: CASSPFRRGNQPQHF

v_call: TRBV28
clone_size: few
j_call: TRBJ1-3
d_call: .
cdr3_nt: TGTGCCAGCAGTTTGCCCGCATACAGGGCCTCTGGAAACACCATATATTTT
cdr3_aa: CASSLPAYRASGNTIYF

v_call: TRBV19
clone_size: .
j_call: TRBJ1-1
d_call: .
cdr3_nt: TGTGCCAGTAGTATTACAGGGTACACTGAAGCTTTCTTT
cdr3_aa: CASSITGYTEAFF

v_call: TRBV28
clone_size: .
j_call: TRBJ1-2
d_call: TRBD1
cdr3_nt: TGTGCCAGCAGTGGACAGGGGGTTATCTATGGCTACACCTTC
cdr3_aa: CASSGQGVIYGYTF

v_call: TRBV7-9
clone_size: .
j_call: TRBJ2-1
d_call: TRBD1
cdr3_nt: TGTGCCAGCAGCCCTGGGACAGGATACAATGAGCAGTTCTTC
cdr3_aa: CASSPGTGYNEQFF

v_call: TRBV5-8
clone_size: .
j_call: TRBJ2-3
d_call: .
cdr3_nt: TGTGCCAGCAGCAACGGACAGTTCACAGATACGCAGTATTTT
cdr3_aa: CASSNGQFTDTQYF

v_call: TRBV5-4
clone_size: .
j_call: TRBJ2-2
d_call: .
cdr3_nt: TGTGCCAGCAGCCCCTCAATTGCGGTTTTGCCCGGGGAGCTGTTTTTT
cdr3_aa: CASSPSIAVLPGELFF

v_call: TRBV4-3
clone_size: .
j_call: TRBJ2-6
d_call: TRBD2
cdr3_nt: TGCGCCAGCAGCCAAGATAGGAGTCGGACTAGCGGGAGTTTTCGCTGGGCCAACGTCCTGACTTTC
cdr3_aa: CASSQDRSRTSGSFRWANVLTF

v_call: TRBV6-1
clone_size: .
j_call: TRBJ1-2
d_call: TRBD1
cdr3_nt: TGTGCCAGCAGTGAAAACAGGGGGGTAGTGAGTGGCTACACCTTC
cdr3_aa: CASSENRGVVSGYTF

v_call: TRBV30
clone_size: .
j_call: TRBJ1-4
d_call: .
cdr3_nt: TGTGCCACTCAGGACGGTGCTGGGGGGAGTGAAAAACTGTTTTTT
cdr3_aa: CATQDGAGGSEKLFF

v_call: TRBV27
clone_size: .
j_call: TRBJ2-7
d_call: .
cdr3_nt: TGTGCCAGCACCCTAGTGGCGTCCTCTTCGTACGAGCAGTACTTC
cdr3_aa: CASTLVASSSYEQYF

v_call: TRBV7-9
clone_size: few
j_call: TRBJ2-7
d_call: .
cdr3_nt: TGTGCCAGCAGCTTAGGCACAGTTATCCCCTACGAGCAGTACTTC
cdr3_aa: CASSLGTVIPYEQYF

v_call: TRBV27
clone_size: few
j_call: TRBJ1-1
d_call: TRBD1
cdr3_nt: TGTGCCAGCAGGCAGGGGGCCTGGAACACTGAAGCTTTCTTT
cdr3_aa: CASRQGAWNTEAFF

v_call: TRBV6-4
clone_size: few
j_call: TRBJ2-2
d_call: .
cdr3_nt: TGTGCCAGCAGTTCCCCAGGGACCGGGGAGCTGTTTTTT
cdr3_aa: CASSSPGTGELFF

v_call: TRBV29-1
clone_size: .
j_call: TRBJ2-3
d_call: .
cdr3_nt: TGCAGCGGAATGGCTGTCACAGATACGCAGTATTTT
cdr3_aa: CSGMAVTDTQYF

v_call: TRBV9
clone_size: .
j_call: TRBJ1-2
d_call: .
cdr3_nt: TGTGCCAGCAGCGTAGACACAGCCCCTTCCTATGGCTACACCTTC
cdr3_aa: CASSVDTAPSYGYTF

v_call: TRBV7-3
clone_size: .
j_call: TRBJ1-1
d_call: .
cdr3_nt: TGTGCCAGCAGCTTAACGTTAAGCGCTGAAGCTTTCTTT
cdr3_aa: CASSLTLSAEAFF

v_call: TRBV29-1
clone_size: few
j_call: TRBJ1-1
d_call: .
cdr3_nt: TGCAGCGTTGGTTTGGGCCAGAAGAACACTGAAGCTTTCTTT
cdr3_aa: CSVGLGQKNTEAFF

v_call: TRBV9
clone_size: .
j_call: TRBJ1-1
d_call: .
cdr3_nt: TGTGCCAGCAGCCCTACGACAGTGAACACTGAAGCTTTCTTT
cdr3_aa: CASSPTTVNTEAFF

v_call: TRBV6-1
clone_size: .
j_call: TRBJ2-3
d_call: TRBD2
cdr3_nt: TGTGCCAGCAGTGTGTCTAGCGGGAGTAGAACAGATACGCAGTATTTT
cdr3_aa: CASSVSSGSRTDTQYF